Listed here is a single T cell receptor beta chain. What it binds is not known. A read error is likely, as this CDR3 ends without the conserved phenylalanine or tryptophan. It was RNA transcripts that yielded the amplified TCR beta CDR3 regions. Carried out on the TCR CDR3, a first-round RT-PCR used the HTBI primer set. TCRdb analysed the multiplex PCR reads with MiXCR anew, one entry per CDR3 protein. Among 250,000 to 350,000 distinct CDR3 sequences, around 22% were seen once, and the ten largest hold roughly 60%. This entry belongs to a study of T cells in Graves' hyperthyroidism and ophthalmopathy. General study findings and limits: Ophthalmopathy was predicted by the model a median of 6.5 months ahead of onset.

It was uncontrolled infection, other autoimmune disease, pregnancy or lactation that excluded patients. CDR3 size: 16 residues. The junction had 5 bases not matched to a gene; V was cut back by 4 bases and J by 2 bases. This chain links TRBV12-3 or TRBV12-4 with TRBJ2-3, with 11 bases matching TRBD2. The sequencing input was blood. This clonotype originated in a man aged 25 to 45 with Graves' ophthalmopathy. This chain's CDR3 is CASSSGTSGYTDTQYL. The CDR3 bases are TGTGCCAGCAGTTCGGGGACTAGCGGATACACAGATACGCAGTATCTT.